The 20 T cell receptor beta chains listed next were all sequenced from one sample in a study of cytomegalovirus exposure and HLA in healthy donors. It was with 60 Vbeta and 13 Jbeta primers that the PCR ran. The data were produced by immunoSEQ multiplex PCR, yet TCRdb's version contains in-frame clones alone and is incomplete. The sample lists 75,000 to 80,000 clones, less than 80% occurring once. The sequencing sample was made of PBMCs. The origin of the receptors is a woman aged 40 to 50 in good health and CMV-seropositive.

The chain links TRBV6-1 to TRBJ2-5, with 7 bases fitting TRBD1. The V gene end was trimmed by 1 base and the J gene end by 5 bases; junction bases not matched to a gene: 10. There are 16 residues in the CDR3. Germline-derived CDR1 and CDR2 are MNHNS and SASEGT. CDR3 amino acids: CASSEDWAGGEETQYF. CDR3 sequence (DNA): TGTGCCAGCAGTGAAGACTGGGCAGGGGGAGAGGAGACCCAGTACTTC.

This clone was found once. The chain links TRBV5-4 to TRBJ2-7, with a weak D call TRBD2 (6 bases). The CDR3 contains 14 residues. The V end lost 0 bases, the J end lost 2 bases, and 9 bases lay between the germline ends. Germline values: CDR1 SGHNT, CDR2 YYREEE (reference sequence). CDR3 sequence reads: CASSLAGLTYEQYF. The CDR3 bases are TGTGCCAGCAGCTTGGCAGGACTAACCTACGAGCAGTACTTC.

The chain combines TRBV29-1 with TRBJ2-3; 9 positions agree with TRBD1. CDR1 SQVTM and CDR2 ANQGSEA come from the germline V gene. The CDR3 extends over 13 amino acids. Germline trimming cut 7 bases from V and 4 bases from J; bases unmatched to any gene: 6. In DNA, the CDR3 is TGCAGCGACACAACAGGGGGCGCAGATACGCAGTATTTT. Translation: CSDTTGGADTQYF.

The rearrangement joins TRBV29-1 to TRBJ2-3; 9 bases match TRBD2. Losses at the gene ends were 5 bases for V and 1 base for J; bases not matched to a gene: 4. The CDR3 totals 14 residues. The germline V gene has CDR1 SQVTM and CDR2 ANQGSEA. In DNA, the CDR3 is TGCAGCGTTTACCGACTAGCGGGCACAGATACGCAGTATTTT. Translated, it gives CSVYRLAGTDTQYF.

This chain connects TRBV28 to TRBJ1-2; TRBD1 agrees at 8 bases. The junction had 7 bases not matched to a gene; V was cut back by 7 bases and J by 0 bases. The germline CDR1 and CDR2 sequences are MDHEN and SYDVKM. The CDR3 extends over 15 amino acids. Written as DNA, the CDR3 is TGTGCCAGCAATAGACAGGGGCATCCTAACTATGGCTACACCTTC. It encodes CASNRQGHPNYGYTF.

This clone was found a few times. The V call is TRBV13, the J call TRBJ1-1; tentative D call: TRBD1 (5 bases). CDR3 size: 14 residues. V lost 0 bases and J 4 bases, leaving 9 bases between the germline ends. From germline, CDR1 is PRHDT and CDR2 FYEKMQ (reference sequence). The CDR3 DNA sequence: TGTGCCAGCAGCTTAGGAGGGGTTGGCACTGAAGCTTTCTTT. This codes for CASSLGGVGTEAFF.

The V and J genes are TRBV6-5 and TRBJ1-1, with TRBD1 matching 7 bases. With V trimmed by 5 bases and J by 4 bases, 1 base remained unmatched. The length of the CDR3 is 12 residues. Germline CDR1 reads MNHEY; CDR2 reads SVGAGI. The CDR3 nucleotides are TGTGCCAGCAGTGACAGGGTCACTGAAGCTTTCTTT. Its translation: CASSDRVTEAFF.

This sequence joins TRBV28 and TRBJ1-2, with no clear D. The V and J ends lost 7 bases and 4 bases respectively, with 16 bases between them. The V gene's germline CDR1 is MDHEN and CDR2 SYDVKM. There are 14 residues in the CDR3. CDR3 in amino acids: CASTLSLRVYGYTF. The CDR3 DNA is TGTGCCAGCACCCTTAGCCTTCGGGTCTATGGCTACACCTTC.

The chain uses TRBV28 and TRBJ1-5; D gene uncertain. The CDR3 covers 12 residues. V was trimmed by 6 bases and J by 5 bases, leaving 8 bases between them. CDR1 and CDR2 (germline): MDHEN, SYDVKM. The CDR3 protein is CASRLGDQPQHF. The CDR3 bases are TGTGCCAGCAGGCTTGGAGATCAGCCCCAGCATTTT. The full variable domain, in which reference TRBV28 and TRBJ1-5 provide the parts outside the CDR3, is DVKVTQSSRYLVKRTGEKVFLECVQDMDHENMFWYRQDPGLGLRLIYFSYDVKMKEKGDIPEGYSVSREKKERFSLILESASTNQTSMYLCASRLGDQPQHFGDGTRLSIL.

The CDR3 DNA follows: TGTGCCAGCAGCTCGATAGGACAGGGCTTGCATTTT. Translated: CASSSIGQGLHF. The chain links TRBV7-9 to TRBJ1-5; TRBD1 matches at 8 bases. Germline V gene sequence: CDR1 SEHNR, CDR2 FQNEAQ (reference sequence). This CDR3 contains 12 residues. V lost 4 bases to trimming and J lost 15 bases; unmatched junction nucleotides: 8. The full variable domain, in which reference TRBV7-9 and TRBJ1-5 provide the parts outside the CDR3, is DTGVSQNPRHKITKRGQNVTFRCDPISEHNRLYWYRQTLGQGPEFLTYFQNEAQLEKSRLLSDRFSAERPKGSFSTLEIQRTEQGDSAMYLCASSSIGQGLHFGDGTRLSIL.

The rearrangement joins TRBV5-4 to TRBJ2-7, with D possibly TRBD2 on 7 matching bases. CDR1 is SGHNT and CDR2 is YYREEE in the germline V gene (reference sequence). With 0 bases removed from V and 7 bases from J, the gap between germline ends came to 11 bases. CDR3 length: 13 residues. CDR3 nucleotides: TGTGCCAGCAGCTTGGCCGGGGGGCGGGAGCAGTACTTC. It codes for CASSLAGGREQYF.

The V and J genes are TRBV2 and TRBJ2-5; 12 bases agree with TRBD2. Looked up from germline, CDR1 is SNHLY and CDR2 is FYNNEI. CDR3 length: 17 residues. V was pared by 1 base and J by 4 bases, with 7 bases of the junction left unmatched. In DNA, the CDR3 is TGTGCCAGCAGTGAAGGATCGCTAGCGGGGGGGCCAGAGACCCAGTACTTC. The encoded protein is CASSEGSLAGGPETQYF.

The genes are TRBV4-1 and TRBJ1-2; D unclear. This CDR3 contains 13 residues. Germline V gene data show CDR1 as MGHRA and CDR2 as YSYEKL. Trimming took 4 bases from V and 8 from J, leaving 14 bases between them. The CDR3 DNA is TGCGCCAGCAGCCTAGACCGAACGGGGGGCTACACCTTC. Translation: CASSLDRTGGYTF.

DNA for the CDR3: TGTGCCAGTAGTATTAGAGGCAGGGCGACTAATGAAAAACTGTTTTTT. Its protein product is CASSIRGRATNEKLFF. The genes are TRBV19 and TRBJ1-4, with D perhaps TRBD1 (5 bases). Germline values: CDR1 LNHDA, CDR2 SQIVND (reference sequence). Trimming pared 3 bases from V and 2 bases from J, leaving 13 bases between. This CDR3 region has 16 residues.

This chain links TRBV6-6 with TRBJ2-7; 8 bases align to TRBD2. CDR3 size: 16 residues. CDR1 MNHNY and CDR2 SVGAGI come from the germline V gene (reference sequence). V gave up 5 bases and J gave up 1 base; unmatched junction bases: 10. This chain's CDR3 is CASSPRRLANSYEQYF. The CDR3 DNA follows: TGTGCCAGCAGTCCCCGGAGACTAGCGAATTCCTACGAGCAGTACTTC.

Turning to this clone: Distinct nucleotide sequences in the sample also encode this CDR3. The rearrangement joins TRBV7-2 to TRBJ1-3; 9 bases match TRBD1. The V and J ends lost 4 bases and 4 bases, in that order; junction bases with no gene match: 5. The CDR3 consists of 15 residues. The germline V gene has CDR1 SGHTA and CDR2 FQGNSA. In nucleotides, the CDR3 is TGTGCCAGCAGCTCACAGGGGGCGAGAGGAAACACCATATATTTT. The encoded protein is CASSSQGARGNTIYF.

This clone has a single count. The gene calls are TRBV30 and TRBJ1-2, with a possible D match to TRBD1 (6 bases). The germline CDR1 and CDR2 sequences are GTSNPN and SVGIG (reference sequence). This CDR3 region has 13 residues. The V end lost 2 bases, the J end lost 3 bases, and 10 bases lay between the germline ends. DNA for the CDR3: TGTGCCTGGAGTAAGGGGGATGACTATGGCTACACCTTC. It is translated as CAWSKGDDYGYTF.

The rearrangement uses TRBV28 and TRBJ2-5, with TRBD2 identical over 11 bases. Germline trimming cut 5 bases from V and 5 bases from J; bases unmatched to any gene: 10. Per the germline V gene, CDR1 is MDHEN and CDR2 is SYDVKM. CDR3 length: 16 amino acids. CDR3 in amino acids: CASSLLAGETAETQYF. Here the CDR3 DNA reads TGTGCCAGCAGTCTACTAGCGGGGGAAACGGCCGAGACCCAGTACTTC. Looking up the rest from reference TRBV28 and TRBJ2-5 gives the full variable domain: DVKVTQSSRYLVKRTGEKVFLECVQDMDHENMFWYRQDPGLGLRLIYFSYDVKMKEKGDIPEGYSVSREKKERFSLILESASTNQTSMYLCASSLLAGETAETQYFGPGTRLLVL.

CDR3 protein: CASSLTGNTGELFF. The CDR3 DNA sequence: TGTGCCAGCAGCCTGACAGGGAACACCGGGGAGCTGTTTTTT. J is TRBJ2-2 and V is TRBV5-5, with D tentatively TRBD1 (6 bases). Looked up from germline, CDR1 is SGHKS and CDR2 is YYEKEE (reference sequence). The V and J ends lost 4 bases and 1 base respectively, with 8 bases between them. This CDR3 contains 14 residues. The whole variable domain, filled in from reference TRBV5-5 and TRBJ2-2, reads DAGVTQSPTHLIKTRGQQVTLRCSPISGHKSVSWYQQVLGQGPQFIFQYYEKEERGRGNFPDRFSARQFPNYSSELNVNALLLGDSALYLCASSLTGNTGELFFGEGSRLTVL.

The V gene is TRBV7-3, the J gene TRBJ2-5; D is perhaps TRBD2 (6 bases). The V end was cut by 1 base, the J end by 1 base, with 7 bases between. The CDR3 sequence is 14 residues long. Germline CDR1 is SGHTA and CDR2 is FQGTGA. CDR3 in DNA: TGTGCCAGCAGCTTAATGGGGGGCCAAGAGACCCAGTACTTC. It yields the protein CASSLMGGQETQYF.